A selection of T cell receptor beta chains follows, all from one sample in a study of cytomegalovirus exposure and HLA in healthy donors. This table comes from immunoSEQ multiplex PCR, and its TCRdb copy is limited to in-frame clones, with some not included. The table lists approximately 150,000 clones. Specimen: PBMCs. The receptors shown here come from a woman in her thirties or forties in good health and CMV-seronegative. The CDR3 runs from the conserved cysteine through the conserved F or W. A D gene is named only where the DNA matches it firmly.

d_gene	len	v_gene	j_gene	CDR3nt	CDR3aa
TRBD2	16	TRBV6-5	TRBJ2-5	TGTGCCAGCAGTTACAGAGCTAGCGGGGGGAGAGAGACCCAGTACTTC	CASSYRASGGRETQYF
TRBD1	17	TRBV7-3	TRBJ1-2	TGTGCCAGCAGCTTAATCGTGACGGCAGGGGGAGGATATGGCTACACCTTC	CASSLIVTAGGGYGYTF
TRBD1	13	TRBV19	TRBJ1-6	TGTGCCAGTAGAGACAGGGGGCTCGGACCCCTCCACTTT	CASRDRGLGPLHF
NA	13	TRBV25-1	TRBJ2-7	TGTGCCAGCAGTGGTGCCCTCACTACTATCTCGTACTTC	CASSGALTTISYF
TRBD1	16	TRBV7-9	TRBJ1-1	TGTGCCAGCAGCTTAGGCAGGGGGCAAGGGAACACTGAAGCTTTCTTT	CASSLGRGQGNTEAFF
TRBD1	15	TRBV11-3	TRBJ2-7	TGTGCCAGCAGCTTCTCCGACAGGGCTGAATACGAGCAGTACTTC	CASSFSDRAEYEQYF
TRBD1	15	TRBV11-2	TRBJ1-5	TGTGCCAGCAGCTTAGGGACAGGGGCACGGCAGCCCCAGCATTTT	CASSLGTGARQPQHF
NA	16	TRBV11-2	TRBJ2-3	TGTGCCAGCAGCAGGTCCCTCCCCTCGGGGGCAGATACGCAGTATTTT	CASSRSLPSGADTQYF
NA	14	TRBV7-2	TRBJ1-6	TGTGCCAGCAGCTTAGGGACACTAAATTCACCCCTCCACTTT	CASSLGTLNSPLHF
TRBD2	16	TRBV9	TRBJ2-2	TGTGCCAGCAGCGAAGCTAGCGGGGGGGCCGGCGGGGAGCTGTTTTTT	CASSEASGGAGGELFF
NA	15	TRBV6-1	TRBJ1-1	TGTGCCAGCTGGAAGAAAGGGGCCCTGGAGACTGAAGCTTTCTTT	CASWKKGALETEAFF
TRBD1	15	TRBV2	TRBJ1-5	TGTGCCAGCAGACCACTCACAGGGGGGGGTCAGCCCCAGCATTTT	CASRPLTGGGQPQHF
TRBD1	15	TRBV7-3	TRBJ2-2	TGTGCCAGCAGCGCGACAGGGACCAACACCGGGGAGCTGTTTTTT	CASSATGTNTGELFF
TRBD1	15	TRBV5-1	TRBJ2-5	TGCGCCAGCAGCTCACCGGACAGGGGGACGGAGACCCAGTACTTC	CASSSPDRGTETQYF
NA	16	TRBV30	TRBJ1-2	TGTGCCTGGAGTTTGGGGGGACGGGGTGGTAACTATGGCTACACCTTC	CAWSLGGRGGNYGYTF
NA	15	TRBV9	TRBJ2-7	TGTGCCAGCAGCACCTTGACCGGGGGAGTAAGCGAGCAGTACTTC	CASSTLTGGVSEQYF
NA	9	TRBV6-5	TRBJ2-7	TGTGCCAGCAGCTACGAGCAGTACTTC	CASSYEQYF
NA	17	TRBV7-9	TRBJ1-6	TGTGCCAGCAGGCAAGCCGTTACAGGGTTTAGTTCTTCACCCCTCCACTTT	CASRQAVTGFSSSPLHF
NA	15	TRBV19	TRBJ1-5	TGTGCCAGTACTAGGGGGAGAGATTCCAATCAGCCCCAGCATTTT	CASTRGRDSNQPQHF
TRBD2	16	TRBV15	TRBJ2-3	TGTGCCACCAGCAGAGCGAGCGGGGGGGGGTCAGATACGCAGTATTTT	CATSRASGGGSDTQYF
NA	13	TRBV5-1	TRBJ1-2	TGCGCCAGCAGCTTGGGGGGGGGCAATGGCTACACCTTC	CASSLGGGNGYTF
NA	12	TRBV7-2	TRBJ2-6	TGTGCCAGCGGGACAGGGGCCAACGTCCTGACTTTC	CASGTGANVLTF
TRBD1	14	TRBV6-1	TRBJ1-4	TGTGCCTCGTGGAGGACAGGGACTAATGAAGAACTGTTTTTT	CASWRTGTNEELFF
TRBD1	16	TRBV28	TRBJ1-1	TGTGCCAGCAGTTTCCGCCTCGGACAGGGGGAAGTCGAAGCTTTCTTT	CASSFRLGQGEVEAFF
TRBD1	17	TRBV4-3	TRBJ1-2	TGCGCCAGCAGCCAAGATAGTCAACAGGGGGTTTTCTATGGCTACACCTTC	CASSQDSQQGVFYGYTF
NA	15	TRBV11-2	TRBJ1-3	TGTGCCAGCAGCTTAGGTGGGAGCTCTGGAAACACCATATATTTT	CASSLGGSSGNTIYF
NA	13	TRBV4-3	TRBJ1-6	TGCGCCAGCAGCCAAGATAGAGGTTCACCCCTCCACTTT	CASSQDRGSPLHF
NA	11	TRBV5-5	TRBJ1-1	TGTGCCAGCGGGGGGGACACTGAAGCTTTCTTT	CASGGDTEAFF
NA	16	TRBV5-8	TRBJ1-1	TGTGCCAGCAGCTCCGGAGGGGGGGGCCCGAACACTGAAGCTTTCTTT	CASSSGGGGPNTEAFF
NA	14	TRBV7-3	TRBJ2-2	TGTGCCAGCAGCTCATACACCAACACCGGGGAGCTGTTTTTT	CASSSYTNTGELFF
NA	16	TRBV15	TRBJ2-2	TGTGCCACCAGCAGCCTTAAGAGCAGGCACACCGGGGAGCTGTTTTTT	CATSSLKSRHTGELFF
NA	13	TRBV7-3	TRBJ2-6	TGTGCCAGCGGAGGCTCTGGGGCCAACGTCCTGACTTTC	CASGGSGANVLTF
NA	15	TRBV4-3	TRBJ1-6	TGCGCCAGCAGCCAAACACAGATTAGGAACTCACCCCTCCACTTT	CASSQTQIRNSPLHF
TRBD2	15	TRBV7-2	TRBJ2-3	TGTGCCAGCAGATTTAGCGGGGGGTCCACAGATACGCAGTATTTT	CASRFSGGSTDTQYF
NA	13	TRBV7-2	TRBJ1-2	TGTGCCAGCAGCTCCGGCGGGTCCTATGGCTACACCTTC	CASSSGGSYGYTF
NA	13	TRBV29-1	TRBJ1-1	TGCAGCGTTGGGGGCAGGGGAAACACTGAAGCTTTCTTT	CSVGGRGNTEAFF
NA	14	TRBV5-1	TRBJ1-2	TGCGCCAGCTCCGTCTCGGGGGAGGGTCATGGCTACACCTTC	CASSVSGEGHGYTF